This T cell receptor (beta chain) appears in the sequencing data of a study of blood T cell repertoires in COVID-19. About the study: Acute and convalescent COVID-19 specimens originated in the United States, Italy and Spain. The analysed material was cDNA or gDNA that came from T cells, B-cell-depleted T cells, or PBMCs.

Some clones are missing from TCRdb's copy, which holds only in-frame ones; the method was immunoSEQ multiplex PCR. Among some 42,000 clones listed, over 80% were seen once. The sequence came from a human donor in a cohort sampled during active COVID-19. Sequencing was performed on peripheral blood.

The CDR3 loop reads CASSRRGGDYGYTF. Here the CDR3 DNA reads TGTGCCAGCAGCCGTAGAGGTGGAGACTATGGCTACACCTTC. The chain carries TRBV3-1 (or the pseudogene TRBV3-2) and TRBJ1-2; D is ambiguous. The CDR3 sequence is 14 residues long. Germline CDR1 LGHDT, CDR2 YNNKEL (reference sequence). Deletions cut 4 bases from V and 3 bases from J, with 12 bases between.